Listed here are 7 T cell receptor beta chains from one sample, sequenced in a study of T cell responses to AZD1222 COVID-19 vaccine. Sequenced by immunoSEQ multiplex PCR; TCRdb stores in-frame clones only, minus some. The sample gives under 200,000 clones, 88% of which show up once; 20% to 30% is in the top ten. The material sequenced was peripheral blood, taken 28 days after the second AZD1222 dose. These receptors originate from an adult who received the AZD1222 COVID-19 vaccine.

V usage is TRBV10-3 and J usage is TRBJ2-2; 7 bases fit TRBD2. V trimming: 8 bases; J trimming: 7 bases; junction bases outside the gene matches: 10. The CDR3 consists of 14 residues. CDR1 and CDR2 from the germline V gene are ENHRY and SYGVKD. As DNA, the CDR3 is TGTGCCATCCGTGGGGGGGAAGGTCTCGGGGAGCTGTTTTTT. Translation: CAIRGGEGLGELFF.

The V and J genes are TRBV7-9 and TRBJ2-2; D perhaps matches TRBD2 (6 bases). Trimming shortened V by 11 bases and J by 2 bases, and 18 bases separated the two germline ends. CDR1 is SEHNR and CDR2 is FQNEAQ in the germline V gene (reference sequence). The CDR3 sequence is 15 residues long. The CDR3 DNA reads as TGTGCCCGAAGCGGGCAGAGGGGAAACACCGGGGAGCTGTTTTTT. Protein: CARSGQRGNTGELFF.

The rearrangement links TRBV7-2 to TRBJ2-7; possibly TRBD2 for D (5 bases). The germline V gene has CDR1 SGHTA and CDR2 FQGNSA. The CDR3 length is 16 residues. The ends were cut back, 3 bases at V and 0 bases at J, with 15 bases in the middle. Here the CDR3 reads CASSFNPAVSSYEQYF. CDR3 bases: TGTGCCAGCAGCTTTAATCCAGCGGTTAGCTCCTACGAGCAGTACTTC.

CDR3 DNA: TGTGCCAGCAGTCGGGATAAAAGGGGTCGGGGCAATCAGCCCCAGCATTTT. This encodes CASSRDKRGRGNQPQHF. The chain employs TRBV6-2 or TRBV6-3 and TRBJ1-5, with D tentatively TRBD1 (5 bases). This CDR3 is built from 17 residues. Trimming took 5 bases from V and 2 from J, leaving 19 bases between them. The V gene's germline CDR1 is MNHEY and CDR2 SVGEGT.

The genes are TRBV18 and TRBJ2-3, with 10 bases lining up with TRBD1. The CDR3 covers 15 residues. The germline CDR1 and CDR2 sequences are KGHSH and LQKENI. V lost 5 bases and J lost 3; bases outside the gene matches: 5. The DNA of the CDR3 is TGTGCCAGCTCAACGGGACAGGGGATAACAGATACGCAGTATTTT. Its protein is CASSTGQGITDTQYF.

This sequence joins TRBV5-1 and TRBJ1-6, with D hard to call. Germline assignment: CDR1 SGHRS and CDR2 YFSETQ. The CDR3 covers 13 residues. Trimming took 4 bases from V and 9 from J, leaving 11 bases between them. The CDR3 is CASSPTDSSPLHF. For the CDR3, the DNA is TGCGCCAGCAGCCCGACGGACTCTTCACCCCTCCACTTT.

The chain links TRBV12-3 or TRBV12-4 to TRBJ1-2; maybe TRBD1 (5 bases). Trimming stripped 3 bases from V and 4 bases from J, with 6 bases between. CDR3 length equals 12 residues. CDR3 nucleotide sequence: TGTGCCAGCAGTTTCGGGGCCTATGGCTACACCTTC. Its protein is CASSFGAYGYTF.